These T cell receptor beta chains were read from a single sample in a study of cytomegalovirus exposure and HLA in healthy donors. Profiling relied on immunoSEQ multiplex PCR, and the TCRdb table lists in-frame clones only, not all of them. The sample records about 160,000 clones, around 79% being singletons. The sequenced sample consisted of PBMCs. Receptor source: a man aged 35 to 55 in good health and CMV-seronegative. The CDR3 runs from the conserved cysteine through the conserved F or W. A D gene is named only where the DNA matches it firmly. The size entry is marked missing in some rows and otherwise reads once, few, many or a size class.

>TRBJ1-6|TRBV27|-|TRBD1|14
TGTGCCAGCAGTTTCGGACAGGGGAACTCACCCCTCCACTTT
CASSFGQGNSPLHF
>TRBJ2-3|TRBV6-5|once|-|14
TGTGCCAGCAGTTACCCCGGTGCGGGCGGTACGCAGTATTTT
CASSYPGAGGTQYF
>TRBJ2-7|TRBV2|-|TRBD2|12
TGTGCCAGCTGTGGGAGGGCCTACGAGCAGTACTTC
CASCGRAYEQYF
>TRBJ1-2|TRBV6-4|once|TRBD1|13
TGTGCCAGCAGTTCCGACAGGGGCCGTGGCTACACCTTC
CASSSDRGRGYTF
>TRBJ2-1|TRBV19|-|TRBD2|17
TGTGCCAGTAGTATCCCTAGCGGATTTCTCTCCTACAATGAGCAGTTCTTC
CASSIPSGFLSYNEQFF
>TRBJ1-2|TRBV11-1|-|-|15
TGTGCCAGCAGCTTCGGACTAGGGCTTCACTATGGCTACACCTTC
CASSFGLGLHYGYTF
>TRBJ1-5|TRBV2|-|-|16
TGTGCCAGCAGTGAGGGTGGAAGGAGGGAAAATCAGCCCCAGCATTTT
CASSEGGRRENQPQHF
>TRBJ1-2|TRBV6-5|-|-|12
TGTGCCAGCAGCCCTGTTAACTATGGCTACACCTTC
CASSPVNYGYTF
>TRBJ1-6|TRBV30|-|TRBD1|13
TGTGCCTGGCGGGACAGCCAAAATTCACCCCTCCACTTT
CAWRDSQNSPLHF
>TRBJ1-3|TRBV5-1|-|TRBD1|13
TGCGCCAGCAGCTCGGACAGGGGAAACACCATATATTTT
CASSSDRGNTIYF
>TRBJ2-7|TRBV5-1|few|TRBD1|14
TGCGCCAGCAGCTCACCGGGACAGACCTACGAGCAGTACTTC
CASSSPGQTYEQYF
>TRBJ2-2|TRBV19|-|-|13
TGTGCCAGTAGTATCACCAACAGCGGGGAGCTGTTTTTT
CASSITNSGELFF
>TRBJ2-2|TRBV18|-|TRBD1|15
TGTGCCAGCTCCCGGACAGGGTCAAACACCGGGGAGCTGTTTTTT
CASSRTGSNTGELFF
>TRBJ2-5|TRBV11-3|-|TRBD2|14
TGTGCCAGCAGCTTACGGGGGGGCCAAGAGACCCAGTACTTC
CASSLRGGQETQYF
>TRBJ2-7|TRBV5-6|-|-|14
TGTGCCAGCAGCCCGGCCAGGGTCGCCTACGAGCAGTACTTC
CASSPARVAYEQYF
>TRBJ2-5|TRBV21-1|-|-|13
TGTGCCAGCAGCTCCACCGGTCGGGAGACCCAGTACTTC
CASSSTGRETQYF
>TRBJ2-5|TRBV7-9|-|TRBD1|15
TGTGCCAGCAGCTTCCAGACAGGGGGCACAGAGACCCAGTACTTC
CASSFQTGGTETQYF
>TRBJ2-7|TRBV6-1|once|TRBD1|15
TGTGCCAGCAGTTCTCCCGGGACAGTCCCCTACGAGCAGTACTTC
CASSSPGTVPYEQYF
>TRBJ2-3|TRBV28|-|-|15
TGTGCCAGCAGCCCACCGGGACTTAACACAGATACGCAGTATTTT
CASSPPGLNTDTQYF
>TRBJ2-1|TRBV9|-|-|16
TGTGCCAGCAGCGTACGAGGGGGGGTGTCTTGGGATGAGCAGTTCTTC
CASSVRGGVSWDEQFF
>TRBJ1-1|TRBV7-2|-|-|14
TGTGCCAGCAGCTCTCCGGCGGAATCCCCTGAAGCTTTCTTT
CASSSPAESPEAFF
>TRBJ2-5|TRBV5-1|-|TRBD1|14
TGCGCCAGCAGCGTGACAGGGATTCAAGAGACCCAGTACTTC
CASSVTGIQETQYF
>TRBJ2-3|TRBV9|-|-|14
TGTGCCAGCAGCGTAGCCCCTAGCACAGATACGCAGTATTTT
CASSVAPSTDTQYF
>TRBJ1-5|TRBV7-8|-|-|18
TGTGCCAGCAGCTTAGGGAAAGGGACACTGTATAGCAATCAGCCCCAGCATTTT
CASSLGKGTLYSNQPQHF
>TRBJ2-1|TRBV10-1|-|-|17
TGCGCCAGCAGTGAGTCAACCGGGACAAACTCCTACAATGAGCAGTTCTTC
CASSESTGTNSYNEQFF
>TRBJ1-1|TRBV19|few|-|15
TGTGCCAGTAGTATTTACAGAAGATGGAACACTGAAGCTTTCTTT
CASSIYRRWNTEAFF
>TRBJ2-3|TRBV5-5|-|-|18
TGTGCCAGCAGCTTGGAGTTAGGACTGAGGGATTTGACAGATACGCAGTATTTT
CASSLELGLRDLTDTQYF
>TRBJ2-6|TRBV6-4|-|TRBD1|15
TGTGCCAGCAGTGCCACAGGGGTCGGGGCCAACGTCCTGACTTTC
CASSATGVGANVLTF